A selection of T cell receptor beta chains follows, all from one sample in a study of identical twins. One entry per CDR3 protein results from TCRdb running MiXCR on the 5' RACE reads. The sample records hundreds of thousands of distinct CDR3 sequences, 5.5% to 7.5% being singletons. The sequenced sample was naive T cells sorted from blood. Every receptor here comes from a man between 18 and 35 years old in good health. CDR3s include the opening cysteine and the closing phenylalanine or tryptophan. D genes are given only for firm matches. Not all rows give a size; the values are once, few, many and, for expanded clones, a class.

TGTGCCAGCAGTGAGCTGTGGGACTACAATGAGCAGTTCTTC	CASSELWDYNEQFF	TRBV6-1	.	TRBJ2-1	.
TGTGCCAGCAGCTCCGGGACTAGCGGGAAATTCTCCTACAATGAGCAGTTCTTC	CASSSGTSGKFSYNEQFF	TRBV12-3/TRBV12-4	many	TRBJ2-1	TRBD2
TGTGCCACCAGCAGAGAACTCTCTGGGGCCAACGTCCTGACTTTC	CATSRELSGANVLTF	TRBV15	few	TRBJ2-6	.
TGTGCCAGCAGTAACATTCCCCAAGAGACCCAGTACTTC	CASSNIPQETQYF	TRBV12-3/TRBV12-4	many	TRBJ2-5	.
TGCAGCGTTGAAGCAGAGGAGGGCTTAAACTATGGCTACACCTTC	CSVEAEEGLNYGYTF	TRBV29-1	few	TRBJ1-2	.
TGTGCCAGCAGAGGGGGCAGGGGCACTGAAGCTTTCTTT	CASRGGRGTEAFF	TRBV7-9	many	TRBJ1-1	TRBD1
TGTGCCAGCAGCTTGATCGGGACCAATCAGCCCCAGCATTTT	CASSLIGTNQPQHF	TRBV5-5	many	TRBJ1-5	.
TGCAGTGCTAGCATGTTTGGCGGGAACAATGAGCAGTTCTTC	CSASMFGGNNEQFF	TRBV20-1	.	TRBJ2-1	.
TGTGCCAGCAGCGCTAAGGGACAGGCAACGAACACTGAAGCTTTCTTT	CASSAKGQATNTEAFF	TRBV9	.	TRBJ1-1	TRBD1
TGTGCCAGCTCAAGGGACAGGGAAAACACTGAAGCTTTCTTT	CASSRDRENTEAFF	TRBV18	.	TRBJ1-1	TRBD1
TGTGCCAGCAGCACGGGACAGGGGAAAACTGAAGCTTTCTTT	CASSTGQGKTEAFF	TRBV11-2	.	TRBJ1-1	TRBD1
TGCAGGGTGTCAGATACGCAGTATTTT	CRVSDTQYF	TRBV20-1	many	TRBJ2-3	.
TGTGCCACCAGCAGAGGGGACAGGGGCTACCAAGAGACCCAGTACTTC	CATSRGDRGYQETQYF	TRBV15	.	TRBJ2-5	TRBD1
TGTGCCACGTCGGGGGGCACGGGGTACCAAGAGACCCAGTACTTC	CATSGGTGYQETQYF	TRBV7-9	many	TRBJ2-5	.
TGTGCCAGCTTTACCCAACGTGAAGCGCGCTTCGAGCAGTACTTC	CASFTQREARFEQYF	TRBV6-2/TRBV6-3	few	TRBJ2-7	.
TGTGCCAGCAGTCCCCTCCCCAGCGGGAGTCAGAACGAGCAGTACTTC	CASSPLPSGSQNEQYF	TRBV6-1	many	TRBJ2-7	TRBD2
TGTGCCACCAGTGGAGGGTCTCAGCCCCAGCATTTT	CATSGGSQPQHF	TRBV24-1	many	TRBJ1-5	.
TGTGCCATCAGTGAAAGGTCCTCACATCCTAACTATGGCTACACCTTC	CAISERSSHPNYGYTF	TRBV10-3	.	TRBJ1-2	.
TGTGCCAGCAGTGATGTGGACAGGGTTGGTGAGACCCAGTACTTC	CASSDVDRVGETQYF	TRBV25-1	many	TRBJ2-5	TRBD1
TGTGCCAGCAGCCAACGGATGTTTGACCGGGGCACTGAAGCTTTCTTT	CASSQRMFDRGTEAFF	TRBV14	many	TRBJ1-1	.
TGTGCCAGCAGGCCCCGGGGGAGAAATGAAAAACTGTTTTTT	CASRPRGRNEKLFF	TRBV2	few	TRBJ1-4	.
TGCAGCGTTGAAGTGGAGTGGCAGTTCTTC	CSVEVEWQFF	TRBV29-1	few	TRBJ2-1	.
TGTGCCAGCAGTTTGTTGGGGGACGAGCAGTTCTTC	CASSLLGDEQFF	TRBV11-2	many	TRBJ2-1	.
TGCGCCAGCAGCTCCGGACCGGGACTAAACAATGAGCAGTTCTTC	CASSSGPGLNNEQFF	TRBV5-1	few	TRBJ2-1	TRBD2
TGTGCCAGCAGCGCGTACAGGGGGCCTCAAGCCCGGGATGAGCAGTTCTTC	CASSAYRGPQARDEQFF	TRBV7-9	.	TRBJ2-1	TRBD1
TGCAGCGTTGAGGGGAAGACAGCCACAGATACGCAGTATTTT	CSVEGKTATDTQYF	TRBV29-1	.	TRBJ2-3	.
TGCGCCAGCAGCCGAACCGGGACTGGCACAGATACGCAGTATTTT	CASSRTGTGTDTQYF	TRBV4-3	.	TRBJ2-3	.
TGTGCCAGCTCACCACCGCCTAGCGGGGAGCAGTTCTTC	CASSPPPSGEQFF	TRBV18	many	TRBJ2-1	TRBD2
TGTGCCAGCACCGTGTCGCGGAATTCGCAGTTCTTC	CASTVSRNSQFF	TRBV12-3/TRBV12-4	.	TRBJ2-1	.
TGTGCCAGCAGTGAAGGCGGACTAGCGGGAGTCTCCACCGGGGAGCTGTTTTTT	CASSEGGLAGVSTGELFF	TRBV6-1	few	TRBJ2-2	TRBD2
TGCGCCAGCGGCCGGGACCAAGAGACCCAGTACTTC	CASGRDQETQYF	TRBV5-1	few	TRBJ2-5	.
TGCGCCAGCAGCTTGGATGCGGGAGGGCCGGGGGAGCAGTTCTTC	CASSLDAGGPGEQFF	TRBV5-1	many	TRBJ2-1	TRBD2
TGTGCCAGTAGTACCGAGACAGGACGGAATTCACCCCTCCACTTT	CASSTETGRNSPLHF	TRBV19	.	TRBJ1-6	.
TGCAGTGCTAGAGGCTCGGGGGAGGGTCTAGAAGATACGCAGTATTTT	CSARGSGEGLEDTQYF	TRBV20-1	many	TRBJ2-3	TRBD2
TGTGCCAGCAGGATGGGGGGGGGAAGAACTGAAGCTTTCTTT	CASRMGGGRTEAFF	TRBV6-1	.	TRBJ1-1	.
TGTGCCAGCAGCCAGGGCGCTGAAGGTGCCTATGGCTACACCTTC	CASSQGAEGAYGYTF	TRBV4-2	many	TRBJ1-2	.
TGTGCCAGCAGCCAAGATCTAGAGCTGGGAGAGACCCAGTACTTC	CASSQDLELGETQYF	TRBV3-1	many	TRBJ2-5	.
TGTGCCACCTTGATTCGGGGCCACGAGACCCAGTACTTC	CATLIRGHETQYF	TRBV5-6	few	TRBJ2-5	.
TGTGCCAGCAACCCCCTCCGATCTGGGGCCAACGTCCTGACTTTC	CASNPLRSGANVLTF	TRBV7-2	few	TRBJ2-6	.
TGCAGTGCTCTTGCTAGCGGGCTAGCCAAAAACATTCAGTACTTC	CSALASGLAKNIQYF	TRBV20-1	.	TRBJ2-4	TRBD2
TGTGCCAGCATGGCCGGGACACACATGATACATGAGCAGTTCTTC	CASMAGTHMIHEQFF	TRBV27	few	TRBJ2-1	.
TGTGCCACCAGCCGGCTAGCGGGAGGGTCCAATGAGCAGTTCTTC	CATSRLAGGSNEQFF	TRBV15	many	TRBJ2-1	TRBD2
TGTGCCAGCAGTGTTGAGGCCCTAGATACGCAGTATTTT	CASSVEALDTQYF	TRBV2	many	TRBJ2-3	.
TGTGCCACCAGTGACCCTGATGGGGATCTTGTCACCGGGGAGCTGTTTTTT	CATSDPDGDLVTGELFF	TRBV24-1	.	TRBJ2-2	.
TGTGCCAGCAGCTTGGGAGTTCATGGCCGCCAAGAGACCCAGTACTTC	CASSLGVHGRQETQYF	TRBV5-6	few	TRBJ2-5	.
TGTGCCATCGATCGACAGGGTGGCGATGAGCAGTTCTTC	CAIDRQGGDEQFF	TRBV10-3	.	TRBJ2-1	TRBD1